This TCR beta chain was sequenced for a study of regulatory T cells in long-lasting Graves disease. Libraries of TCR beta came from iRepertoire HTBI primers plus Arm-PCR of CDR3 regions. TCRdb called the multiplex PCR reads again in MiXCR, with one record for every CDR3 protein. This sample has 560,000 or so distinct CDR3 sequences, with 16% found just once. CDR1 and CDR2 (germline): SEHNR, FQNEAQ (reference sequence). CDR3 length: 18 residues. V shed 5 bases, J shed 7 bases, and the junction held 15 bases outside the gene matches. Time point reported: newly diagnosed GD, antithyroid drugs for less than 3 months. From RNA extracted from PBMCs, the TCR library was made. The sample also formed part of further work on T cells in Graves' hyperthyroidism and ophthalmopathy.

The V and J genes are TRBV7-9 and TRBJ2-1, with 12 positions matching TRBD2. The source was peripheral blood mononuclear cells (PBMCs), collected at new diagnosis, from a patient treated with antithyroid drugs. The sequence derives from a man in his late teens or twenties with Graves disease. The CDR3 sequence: CASSQDIIGLAGPNEQFF. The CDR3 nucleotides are TGTGCCAGCAGCCAAGATATTATAGGACTAGCGGGACCGAATGAGCAGTTCTTC.